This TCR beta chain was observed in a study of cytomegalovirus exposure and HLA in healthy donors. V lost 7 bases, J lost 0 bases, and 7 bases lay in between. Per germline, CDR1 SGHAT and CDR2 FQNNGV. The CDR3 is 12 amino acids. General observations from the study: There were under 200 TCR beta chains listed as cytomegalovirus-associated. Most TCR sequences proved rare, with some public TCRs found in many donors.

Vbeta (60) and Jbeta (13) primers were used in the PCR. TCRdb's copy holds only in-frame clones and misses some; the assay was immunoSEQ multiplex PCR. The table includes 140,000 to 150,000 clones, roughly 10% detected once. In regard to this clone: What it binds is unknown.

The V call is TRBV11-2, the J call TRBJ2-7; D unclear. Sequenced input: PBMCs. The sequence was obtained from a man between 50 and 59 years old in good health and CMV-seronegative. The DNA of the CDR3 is TGTGCCAGCACCGGTGTCTCCTACGAGCAGTACTTC. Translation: CASTGVSYEQYF.